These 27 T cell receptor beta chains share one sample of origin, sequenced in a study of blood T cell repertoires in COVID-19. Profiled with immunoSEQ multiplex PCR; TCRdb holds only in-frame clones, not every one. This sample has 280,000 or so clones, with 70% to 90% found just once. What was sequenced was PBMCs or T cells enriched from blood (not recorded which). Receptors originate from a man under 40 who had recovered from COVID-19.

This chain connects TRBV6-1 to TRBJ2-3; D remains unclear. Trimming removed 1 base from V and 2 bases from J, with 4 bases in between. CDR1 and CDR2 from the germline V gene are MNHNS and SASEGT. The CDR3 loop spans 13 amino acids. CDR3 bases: TGTGCCAGCAGTGAAGTCTACACAGATACGCAGTATTTT. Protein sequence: CASSEVYTDTQYF.

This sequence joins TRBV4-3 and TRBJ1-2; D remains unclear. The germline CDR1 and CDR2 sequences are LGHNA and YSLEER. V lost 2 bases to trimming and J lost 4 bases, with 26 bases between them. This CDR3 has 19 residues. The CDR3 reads CASSQSIPALTYRIYGYTF. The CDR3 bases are TGCGCCAGCAGCCAAAGTATTCCAGCATTAACCTACAGAATCTATGGCTACACCTTC.

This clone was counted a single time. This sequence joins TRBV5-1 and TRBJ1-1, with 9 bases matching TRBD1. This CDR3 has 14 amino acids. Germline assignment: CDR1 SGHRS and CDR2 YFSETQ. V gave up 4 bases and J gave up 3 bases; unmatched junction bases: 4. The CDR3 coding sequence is TGCGCCAGCAGCCTCAGGACAGGGGACACTGAAGCTTTCTTT. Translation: CASSLRTGDTEAFF.

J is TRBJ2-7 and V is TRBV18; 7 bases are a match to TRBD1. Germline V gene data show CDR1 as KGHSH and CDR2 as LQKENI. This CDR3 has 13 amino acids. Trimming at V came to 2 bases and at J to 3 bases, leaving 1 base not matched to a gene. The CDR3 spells CASSPGDSYEQYF. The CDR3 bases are TGTGCCAGCTCACCAGGGGACAGCTACGAGCAGTACTTC.

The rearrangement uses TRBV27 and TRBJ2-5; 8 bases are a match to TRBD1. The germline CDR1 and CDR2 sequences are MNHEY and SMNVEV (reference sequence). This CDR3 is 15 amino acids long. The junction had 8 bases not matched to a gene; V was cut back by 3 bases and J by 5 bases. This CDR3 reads CASSFVGRGLETQYF. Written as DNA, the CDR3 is TGTGCCAGCAGTTTCGTCGGCAGGGGGCTGGAGACCCAGTACTTC.

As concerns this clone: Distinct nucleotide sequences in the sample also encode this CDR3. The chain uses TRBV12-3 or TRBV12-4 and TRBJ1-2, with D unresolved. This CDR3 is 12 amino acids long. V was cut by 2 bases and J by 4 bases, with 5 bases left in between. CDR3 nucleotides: TGTGCCAGCAGTTTAACCAGCTATGGCTACACCTTC. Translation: CASSLTSYGYTF.

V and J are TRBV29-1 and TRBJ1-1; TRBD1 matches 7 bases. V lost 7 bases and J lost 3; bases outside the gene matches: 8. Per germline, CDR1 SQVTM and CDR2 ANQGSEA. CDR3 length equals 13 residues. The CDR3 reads CSARGRQDTEAFF. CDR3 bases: TGCAGCGCCAGGGGGAGACAGGACACTGAAGCTTTCTTT.

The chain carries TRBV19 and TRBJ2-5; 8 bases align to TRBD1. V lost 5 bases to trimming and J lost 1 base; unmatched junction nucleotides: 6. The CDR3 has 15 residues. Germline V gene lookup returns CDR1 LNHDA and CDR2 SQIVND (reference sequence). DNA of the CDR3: TGTGCCAGTAGTCCGGACAGGGCGTTCCAAGAGACCCAGTACTTC. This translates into CASSPDRAFQETQYF. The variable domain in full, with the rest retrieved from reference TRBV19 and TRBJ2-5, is DGGITQSPKYLFRKEGQNVTLSCEQNLNHDAMYWYRQDPGQGLRLIYYSQIVNDFQKGDIAEGYSVSREKKESFPLTVTSAQKNPTAFYLCASSPDRAFQETQYFGPGTRLLVL.

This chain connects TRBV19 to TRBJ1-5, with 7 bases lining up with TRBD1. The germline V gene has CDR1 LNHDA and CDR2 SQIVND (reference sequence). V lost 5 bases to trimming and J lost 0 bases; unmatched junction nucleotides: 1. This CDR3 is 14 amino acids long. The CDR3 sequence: CASSHRGSNQPQHF. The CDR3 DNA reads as TGTGCCAGTAGTCACAGGGGTAGCAATCAGCCCCAGCATTTT.

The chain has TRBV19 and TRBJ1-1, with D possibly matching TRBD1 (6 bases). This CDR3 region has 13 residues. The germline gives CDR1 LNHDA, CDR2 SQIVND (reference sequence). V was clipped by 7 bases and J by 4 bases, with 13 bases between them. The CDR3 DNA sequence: TGTGCCAGTAATAGAGGGGGTGGCACTGAAGCTTTCTTT. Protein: CASNRGGGTEAFF.

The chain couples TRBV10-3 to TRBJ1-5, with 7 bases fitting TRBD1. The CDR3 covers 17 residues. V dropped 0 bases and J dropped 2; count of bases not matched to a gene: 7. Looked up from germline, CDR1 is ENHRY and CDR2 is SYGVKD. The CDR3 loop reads CAISESAGTDRNQPQHF. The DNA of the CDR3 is TGTGCCATCAGTGAGTCGGCCGGGACAGATCGCAATCAGCCCCAGCATTTT.

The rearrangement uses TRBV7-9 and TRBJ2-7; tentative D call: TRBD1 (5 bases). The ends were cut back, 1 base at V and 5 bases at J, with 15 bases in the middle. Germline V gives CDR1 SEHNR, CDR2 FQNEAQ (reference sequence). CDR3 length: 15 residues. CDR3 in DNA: TGTGCCAGCAGCTTAGACATGACAGTTCCCCACGAGCAGTACTTC. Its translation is CASSLDMTVPHEQYF.

CDR3 in DNA: TGTGCCAGCAGCCAACACAGGGACTACGAGCAGTACTTC. Its translation: CASSQHRDYEQYF. This chain uses TRBV4-2 with TRBJ2-7; a possible D gene is TRBD1 (6 bases). In germline, CDR1 is LGHNA, CDR2 YNFKEQ. Trimming took off 2 bases at V and 3 bases at J, with 8 bases between the two ends. The CDR3 sequence is 13 residues long.

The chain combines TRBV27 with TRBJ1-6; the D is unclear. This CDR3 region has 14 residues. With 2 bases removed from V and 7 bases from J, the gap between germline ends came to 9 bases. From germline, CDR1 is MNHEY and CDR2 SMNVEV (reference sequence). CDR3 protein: CASSLERENSPLHF. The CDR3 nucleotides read TGTGCCAGCAGTTTAGAAAGGGAGAATTCACCCCTCCACTTT.

This CDR3 reads CASSLSHSNEAFF. CDR3 sequence (DNA): TGTGCCAGCAGTTTATCACATAGCAATGAAGCTTTCTTT. This chain connects TRBV12-3 or TRBV12-4 to TRBJ1-1, with no clear D. This CDR3 has 13 amino acids. The ends were cut back, 2 bases at V and 7 bases at J, with 11 bases in the middle.

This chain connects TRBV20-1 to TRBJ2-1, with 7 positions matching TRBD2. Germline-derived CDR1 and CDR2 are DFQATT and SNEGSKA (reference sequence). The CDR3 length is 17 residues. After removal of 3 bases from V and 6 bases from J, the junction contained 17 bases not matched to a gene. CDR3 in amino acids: CSASFGGKGIRTNEQFF. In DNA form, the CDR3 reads TGCAGTGCTAGTTTCGGGGGGAAAGGAATTAGAACCAATGAGCAGTTCTTC.

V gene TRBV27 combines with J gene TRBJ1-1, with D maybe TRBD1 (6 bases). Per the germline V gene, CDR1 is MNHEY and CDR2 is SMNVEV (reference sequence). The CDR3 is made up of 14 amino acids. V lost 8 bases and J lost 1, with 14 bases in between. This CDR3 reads CASYVQGPNTEAFF. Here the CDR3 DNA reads TGTGCCAGCTATGTACAGGGCCCGAACACTGAAGCTTTCTTT.

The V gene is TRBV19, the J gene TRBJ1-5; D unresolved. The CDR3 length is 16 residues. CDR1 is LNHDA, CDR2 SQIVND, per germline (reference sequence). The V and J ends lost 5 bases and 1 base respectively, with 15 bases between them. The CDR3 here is CASSATRGRSNQPQHF. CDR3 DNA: TGTGCCAGTAGTGCTACGAGAGGGAGGAGCAATCAGCCCCAGCATTTT.

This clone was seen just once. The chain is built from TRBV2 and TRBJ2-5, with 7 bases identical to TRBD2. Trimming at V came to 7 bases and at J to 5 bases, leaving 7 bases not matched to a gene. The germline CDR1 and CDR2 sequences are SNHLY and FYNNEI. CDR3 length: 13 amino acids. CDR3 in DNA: TGTGCCAGCACCCCCCTGGGGGGGGAGACCCAGTACTTC. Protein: CASTPLGGETQYF.

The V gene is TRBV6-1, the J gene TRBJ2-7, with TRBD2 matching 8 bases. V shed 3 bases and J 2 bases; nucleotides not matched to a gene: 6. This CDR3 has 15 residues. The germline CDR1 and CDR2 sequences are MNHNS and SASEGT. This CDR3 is CASSESGGGPYEQYF. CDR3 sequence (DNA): TGTGCCAGCAGTGAGAGCGGGGGAGGCCCCTACGAGCAGTACTTC.

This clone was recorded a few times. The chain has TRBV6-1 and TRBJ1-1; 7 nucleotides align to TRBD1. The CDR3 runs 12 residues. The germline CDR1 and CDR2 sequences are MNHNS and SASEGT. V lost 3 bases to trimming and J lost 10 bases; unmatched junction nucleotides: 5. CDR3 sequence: CASSDPPGGAFF. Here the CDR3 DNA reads TGTGCCAGCAGTGATCCCCCAGGGGGAGCTTTCTTT.

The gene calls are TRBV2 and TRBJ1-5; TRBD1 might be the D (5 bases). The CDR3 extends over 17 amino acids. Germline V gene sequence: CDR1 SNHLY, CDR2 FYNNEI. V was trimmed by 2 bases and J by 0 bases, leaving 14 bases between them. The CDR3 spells CASSESQAGYSNQPQHF. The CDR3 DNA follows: TGTGCCAGCAGTGAATCACAGGCGGGGTATAGCAATCAGCCCCAGCATTTT.

CDR3 residues: CASSYSKGATNEKLFF. The CDR3 coding sequence is TGTGCCAGCAGTTACTCTAAGGGAGCAACTAATGAAAAACTGTTTTTT. The genes are TRBV6-6 and TRBJ1-4; D is undetermined. The CDR3 runs to 16 residues. Germline V gene lookup returns CDR1 MNHNY and CDR2 SVGAGI (reference sequence). Deletions cut 0 bases from V and 0 bases from J, with 8 bases between.

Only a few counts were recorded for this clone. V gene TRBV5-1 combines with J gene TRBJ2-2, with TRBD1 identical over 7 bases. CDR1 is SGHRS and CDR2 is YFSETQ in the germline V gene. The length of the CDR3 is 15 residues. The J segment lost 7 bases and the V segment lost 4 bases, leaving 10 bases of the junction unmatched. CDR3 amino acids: CASSQETTGYGELFF. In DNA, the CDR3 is TGCGCCAGCAGCCAAGAAACGACAGGGTACGGGGAGCTGTTTTTT.

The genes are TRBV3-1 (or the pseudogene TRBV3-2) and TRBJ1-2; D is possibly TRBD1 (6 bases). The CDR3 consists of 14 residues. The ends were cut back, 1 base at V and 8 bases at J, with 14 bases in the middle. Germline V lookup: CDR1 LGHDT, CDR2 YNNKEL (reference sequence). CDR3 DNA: TGTGCCAGCAGCCAAGTAGACGATGGGGGCGGCTACACCTTC. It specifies CASSQVDDGGGYTF.

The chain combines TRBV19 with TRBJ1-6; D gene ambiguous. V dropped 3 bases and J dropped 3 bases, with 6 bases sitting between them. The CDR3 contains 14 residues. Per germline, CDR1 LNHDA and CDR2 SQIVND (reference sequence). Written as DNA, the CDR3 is TGTGCCAGTAGTATGGCAGGCTATAATTCACCCCTCCACTTT. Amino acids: CASSMAGYNSPLHF.

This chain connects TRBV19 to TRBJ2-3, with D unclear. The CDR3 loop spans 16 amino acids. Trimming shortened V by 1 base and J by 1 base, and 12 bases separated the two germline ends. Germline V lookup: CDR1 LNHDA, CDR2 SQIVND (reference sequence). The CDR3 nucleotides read TGTGCCAGTAGTATAGTCGGTCTAGGAGGCACAGATACGCAGTATTTT. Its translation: CASSIVGLGGTDTQYF.